Listed here are 29 T cell receptor beta chains from one sample, sequenced in a study of shared clonotypes between healthy human individuals (dated by TCRdb to the early 2020s). The library was generated by the immunoSEQ multiplex PCR assay. TCRdb carries this immuneACCESS record with in-frame sequences only. Its versions omit some clonotypes, under half of them owing to an unresolved V gene in the studies checked, with the rest unexplained. Within this sample are 2 million to 2.5 million clones, with roughly 92% of them counted one time only. The ten biggest clones cover roughly 0.34% of the sample. The sample consisted of naive CD4+ T cells from PBMCs. The cell subset or site tag for this specimen amounts to: CD45RA+ positively selected. Receptors were obtained from a man aged 18 to 29 in good health. Some clones in this sample may be carry-over from other donors' samples.

This clone came up a few times. The chain recombines TRBV7-2 with TRBJ1-1, with D unclear. The germline V and J ends were trimmed by 2 bases and 3 bases, with 7 bases remaining between them. The CDR3 is 13 amino acids. Germline-derived CDR1 and CDR2 are SGHTA and FQGNSA. CDR3: CASSLNGYTEAFF. CDR3 sequence (DNA): TGTGCCAGCAGCTTAAACGGATACACTGAAGCTTTCTTT.

The V call is TRBV7-9, the J call TRBJ2-7, with D hard to call. The length of the CDR3 is 12 residues. The V end lost 5 bases, the J end lost 6 bases, and 11 bases lay between the germline ends. In germline, CDR1 is SEHNR, CDR2 FQNEAQ (reference sequence). CDR3 in amino acids: CASSQSGREQYF. The DNA of the CDR3 is TGTGCCAGCAGCCAAAGTGGGCGCGAGCAGTACTTC.

The V call is TRBV4-1, the J call TRBJ1-2; 8 bases fit TRBD1. With V trimmed by 4 bases and J by 6 bases, 7 bases remained unmatched. The CDR3 length is 14 residues. The germline CDR1 and CDR2 sequences are MGHRA and YSYEKL. CDR3 nucleotides: TGCGCCAGCAGCCTCCAGGGGGCAACAGATGGCTACACCTTC. It yields the protein CASSLQGATDGYTF.

The chain couples TRBV28 to TRBJ2-5, with 10 bases identical to TRBD2. The ends lost 4 bases at V and 13 bases at J; junction bases unmatched: 12. The CDR3 spans 14 residues. Germline-derived CDR1 and CDR2 are MDHEN and SYDVKM. CDR3: CASSSPSGGGVGYF. The CDR3 DNA reads as TGTGCCAGCAGTTCCCCTAGCGGGGGTGGGGTGGGGTACTTC.

The chain combines TRBV5-4 with TRBJ1-3; the D is unclear. The V and J ends lost 0 bases and 0 bases respectively, with 7 bases between them. Germline assignment: CDR1 SGHNT and CDR2 YYREEE (reference sequence). The CDR3 is 15 residues long. This CDR3 reads CASSLDAISGNTIYF. In nucleotides, the CDR3 is TGTGCCAGCAGCTTGGACGCTATCTCTGGAAACACCATATATTTT.

A note on this clone: Other DNA sequences of this sample code for an identical CDR3. The chain couples TRBV7-9 to TRBJ2-7; 7 bases are shared with TRBD1. The CDR3 covers 13 residues. The germline gives CDR1 SEHNR, CDR2 FQNEAQ (reference sequence). V dropped 2 bases and J dropped 4; count of bases not matched to a gene: 2. CDR3 nucleotides: TGTGCCAGCAGCTTAAGACAGGGTTACGAGCAGTACTTC. Protein sequence: CASSLRQGYEQYF.

The J gene is TRBJ1-2, the V gene TRBV4-3, with TRBD1 as a possible D gene (6 bases). The CDR3 has 16 amino acids. V lost 0 bases to trimming and J lost 2 bases, with 13 bases between them. Germline CDR1 LGHNA, CDR2 YSLEER. The CDR3 protein is CASSQEVTGGNYGYTF. CDR3 sequence (DNA): TGCGCCAGCAGCCAAGAAGTTACGGGGGGCAACTATGGCTACACCTTC.

The V gene is TRBV11-2, the J gene TRBJ2-5; 13 bases fit TRBD2. Germline lookup yields CDR1 SGHAT and CDR2 FQNNGV. The CDR3 is made up of 19 amino acids. Trimming removed 4 bases from V and 0 bases from J; junction bases left unmatched: 11. The DNA of the CDR3 is TGTGCCAGCAGCTCGACTAGCGGGAGGCCCTTGGGGTACCAAGAGACCCAGTACTTC. Its protein is CASSSTSGRPLGYQETQYF.

In its sample, this clone was seen once. The V and J genes are TRBV6-1 and TRBJ1-4, with D possibly being TRBD1 (6 bases). Trimming cost V 6 bases and J 4 bases, with 15 bases left between them. CDR3 size: 15 residues. Per germline, CDR1 MNHNS and CDR2 SASEGT. CDR3 DNA: TGTGCCAGCAGGGCCGGGGGGGCCTTTAATGAAAAACTGTTTTTT. Protein: CASRAGGAFNEKLFF.

The table lists this clone with a count of one. V gene TRBV7-3 combines with J gene TRBJ2-2; 8 bases align to TRBD1. Germline V lookup: CDR1 SGHTA, CDR2 FQGTGA. With V trimmed by 2 bases and J by 0 bases, 5 bases remained unmatched. The length of the CDR3 is 17 residues. For the CDR3, the DNA is TGTGCCAGCAGCTTAGCACAGGGGGAAGCGAACACCGGGGAGCTGTTTTTT. It yields the protein CASSLAQGEANTGELFF.

The chain links TRBV9 to TRBJ2-3; D is tentatively TRBD1 or TRBD2 (5 bases each). This CDR3 comprises 15 residues. The germline CDR1 and CDR2 sequences are SGDLS and YYNGEE. Trimming pared 3 bases from V and 3 bases from J, leaving 14 bases between. CDR3 bases: TGTGCCAGCAGCGCTTTGGTGGGGGAGACAGATACGCAGTATTTT. Encoded protein: CASSALVGETDTQYF.

This chain links TRBV6-5 with TRBJ2-1; the D is unclear. CDR3 length: 14 amino acids. V was pared by 0 bases and J by 6 bases, with 9 bases between. Germline-derived CDR1 and CDR2 are MNHEY and SVGAGI. CDR3 sequence: CASSYSTPLNEQFF. The CDR3, as DNA: TGTGCCAGCAGTTACTCGACCCCCCTCAATGAGCAGTTCTTC.

The V gene is TRBV5-1, the J gene TRBJ1-3; D uncertain. The CDR3 spans 14 residues. With 4 bases removed from V and 7 bases from J, the gap between germline ends came to 15 bases. Per germline, CDR1 SGHRS and CDR2 YFSETQ. The CDR3 reads CASSQDAGGNTIYF. CDR3 nucleotide sequence: TGCGCCAGCAGCCAAGACGCGGGCGGGAACACCATATATTTT. Full variable domain (outside the CDR3, taken from reference TRBV5-1 and TRBJ1-3): KAGVTQTPRYLIKTRGQQVTLSCSPISGHRSVSWYQQTPGQGLQFLFEYFSETQRNKGNFPGRFSGRQFSNSRSEMNVSTLELGDSALYLCASSQDAGGNTIYFGEGSWLTVV.

The V gene is TRBV6-5, the J gene TRBJ1-2; D possibly corresponds to TRBD1 (6 bases). V was trimmed by 6 bases and J by 3 bases, leaving 11 bases between them. CDR1 MNHEY and CDR2 SVGAGI come from the germline V gene. This CDR3 comprises 13 residues. DNA of the CDR3: TGTGCCAGCAGCCGAGGGGGGGACTATGGCTACACCTTC. Amino acid sequence: CASSRGGDYGYTF.

The chain has TRBV7-2 and TRBJ2-5; D is undetermined. This CDR3 is 13 amino acids long. The germline V gene encodes CDR1 SGHTA and CDR2 FQGNSA. V was trimmed by 1 base and J by 5 bases, leaving 8 bases between them. The CDR3, as DNA: TGTGCCAGCAGCTTAGATGGGTGGGAGACCCAGTACTTC. It specifies CASSLDGWETQYF.

This chain connects TRBV6-5 to TRBJ2-1, with TRBD2 matching over 9 bases. Germline V gives CDR1 MNHEY, CDR2 SVGAGI. The CDR3 runs to 14 residues. V shed 6 bases, J shed 8 bases, and the junction held 8 bases outside the gene matches. The CDR3 coding sequence is TGTGCCAGCAGCAGAGCGGGAGGATCCTATGAGCAGTTCTTC. This codes for CASSRAGGSYEQFF.

To note about this clone: Other DNA sequences in the sample encode the same CDR3. The chain carries TRBV5-1 and TRBJ2-2, with D unresolved. Germline loops: CDR1 SGHRS, CDR2 YFSETQ. This CDR3 region has 15 residues. The V end lost 4 bases, the J end lost 2 bases, and 12 bases lay between the germline ends. The CDR3 sequence: CASSPGGPNTGELFF. The CDR3 bases are TGCGCCAGCAGCCCGGGTGGACCTAACACCGGGGAGCTGTTTTTT.

The chain couples TRBV7-9 to TRBJ2-2; no clear D. Looked up from germline, CDR1 is SEHNR and CDR2 is FQNEAQ (reference sequence). The length of the CDR3 is 14 residues. V lost 0 bases and J lost 5, with 7 bases in between. The CDR3, as DNA: TGTGCCAGCAGCTTAGCAAAAGGAACCGGGGAGCTGTTTTTT. Protein sequence: CASSLAKGTGELFF.

The chain recombines TRBV10-3 with TRBJ2-7; the D gene is possibly TRBD1 (6 bases). From germline, CDR1 is ENHRY and CDR2 SYGVKD. The CDR3 contains 13 residues. Trimming left V 4 bases short and J 4 bases short, with 11 bases between. Here the CDR3 reads CAISGTDAYEQYF. CDR3 in DNA: TGTGCCATCAGTGGGACAGATGCATACGAGCAGTACTTC.

This clone came up once. As DNA, the CDR3 is TGTGCCAGCAGGTCCCCTAGCGGGAGCCCCTACGAGCAGTACTTC. Its protein is CASRSPSGSPYEQYF. This chain uses TRBV28 with TRBJ2-7; TRBD2 aligns across 10 bases. The CDR3 totals 15 residues. Losses at the gene ends were 6 bases for V and 2 bases for J; bases not matched to a gene: 7. Germline V gene sequence: CDR1 MDHEN, CDR2 SYDVKM.

This clone was counted once. The chain links TRBV27 to TRBJ2-3, with D unclear. Trimming took off 2 bases at V and 0 bases at J, with 9 bases between the two ends. CDR1 and CDR2 (germline): MNHEY, SMNVEV (reference sequence). This CDR3 spans 15 amino acids. The CDR3 bases are TGTGCCAGCAGTTTAAAAACAGCCAGCACAGATACGCAGTATTTT. It is translated as CASSLKTASTDTQYF.

J is TRBJ1-5 and V is TRBV7-9; TRBD1 aligns across 12 bases. Germline V CDR1 and CDR2: SEHNR, FQNEAQ (reference sequence). This CDR3 comprises 16 residues. After removal of 1 base from V and 5 bases from J, the junction contained 3 bases not matched to a gene. CDR3 nucleotide sequence: TGTGCCAGCAGCTTAGGAGGGACAGGGGGCTATCAGCCCCAGCATTTT. Translating it yields CASSLGGTGGYQPQHF.

Comment on this clone: At the DNA level, this CDR3 is encoded by other sequences in the same sample as well. The rearrangement links TRBV5-1 to TRBJ2-7; 9 positions match TRBD2. In germline, CDR1 is SGHRS, CDR2 YFSETQ. J gave up 4 bases and V 0 bases, and 5 bases lay outside the gene matches. This CDR3 contains 15 residues. This chain's CDR3 is CASSLGLADFYEQYF. CDR3 DNA sequence: TGCGCCAGCAGCTTGGGACTAGCGGATTTTTACGAGCAGTACTTC.

DNA of the CDR3: TGCGCCAGCAGCGGAACCCCCGGGACCCCGGTGAGAGAGACCCAGTACTTC. Translation: CASSGTPGTPVRETQYF. This chain joins TRBV5-1 and TRBJ2-5, with D perhaps given as TRBD1 or TRBD2 (5 bases each). V was clipped by 4 bases and J by 4 bases, with 23 bases between them. The CDR3 is 17 residues long. Germline V gene lookup returns CDR1 SGHRS and CDR2 YFSETQ. The whole variable domain, filled in from reference TRBV5-1 and TRBJ2-5, reads KAGVTQTPRYLIKTRGQQVTLSCSPISGHRSVSWYQQTPGQGLQFLFEYFSETQRNKGNFPGRFSGRQFSNSRSEMNVSTLELGDSALYLCASSGTPGTPVRETQYFGPGTRLLVL.

The chain has TRBV5-1 and TRBJ2-7, with 7 bases fitting TRBD1. The CDR3 is 17 amino acids. From germline, CDR1 is SGHRS and CDR2 YFSETQ. V was pared by 4 bases and J by 0 bases, with 13 bases of the junction left unmatched. CDR3 in amino acids: CASSPSAVGTASYEQYF. The CDR3 nucleotides read TGCGCCAGCAGCCCCTCCGCTGTCGGGACAGCCTCCTACGAGCAGTACTTC.

J is TRBJ1-4 and V is TRBV18, with D unresolved. The CDR3 spans 14 residues. From germline, CDR1 is KGHSH and CDR2 LQKENI. Trimming took off 5 bases at V and 2 bases at J, with 9 bases between the two ends. The CDR3 nucleotides read TGTGCCAGCTCAGCCGGTCTTACTAATGAAAAACTGTTTTTT. It codes for CASSAGLTNEKLFF.

Regarding this clone: The same CDR3 can be traced to other DNA sequences in this sample. The chain joins TRBV7-2 to TRBJ2-7; tentatively, D is TRBD1 (5 bases). Germline values: CDR1 SGHTA, CDR2 FQGNSA. The CDR3 has 14 residues. Trimming left V 5 bases short and J 2 bases short, with 13 bases between. CDR3 sequence reads: CASSLGQGAYEQYF. The CDR3 DNA reads as TGTGCCAGCAGCCTCGGGCAGGGTGCCTACGAGCAGTACTTC.

V gene TRBV6-6 combines with J gene TRBJ1-2, with D maybe TRBD1 (6 bases). Germline CDR1 and CDR2: MNHNY and SVGAGI (reference sequence). Trimming pared 3 bases from V and 3 bases from J, leaving 14 bases between. The CDR3 loop spans 15 amino acids. CDR3 DNA sequence: TGTGCCAGCAGTTATTCAACGGGGGCTCACTATGGCTACACCTTC. Protein: CASSYSTGAHYGYTF.

V and J are TRBV18 and TRBJ2-7; D is uncertain. CDR1 KGHSH and CDR2 LQKENI come from the germline V gene. There are 13 residues in the CDR3. V was pared by 6 bases and J by 1 base, with 10 bases between. The CDR3 protein is CASSPAMSYEQYF. The CDR3 nucleotides are TGTGCCAGCTCGCCGGCGATGTCCTACGAGCAGTACTTC.